The rows below give T cell receptor beta chains drawn from one sample of a study of CD8+ T cells in alopecia areata. Using immunoSEQ multiplex PCR, the repertoire was profiled, and TCRdb retains in-frame clones only, with some absent. The sample lists roughly 120,000 clones, around three fifths occurring once. Sequencing was performed on CD4+ T cells sorted from blood, taken at week 24, from a patient treated with tofacitinib. These TCRs come from a human donor with alopecia areata. CDR3s include the opening cysteine and the closing phenylalanine or tryptophan. A D gene is named only where the DNA matches it firmly. Size is stated for part of the rows, as once, few or many counts, or as a class when the clone is expanded.

D gene | J gene | V gene | clone size | CDR3 DNA | CDR3 protein
- | TRBJ1-1 | TRBV29-1 | - | TGCAGCGCCTATACTGGGACATCGAACACTGAAGCTTTCTTT | CSAYTGTSNTEAFF
- | TRBJ2-3 | TRBV9 | - | TGTGCCAGCAGCGTGATCTCAGACTTCTACACAGATACGCAGTATTTT | CASSVISDFYTDTQYF
- | TRBJ2-3 | TRBV12-5 | - | TGTGCTAGTGGTTTGGGGCCCTTGGATACGCAGTATTTT | CASGLGPLDTQYF
- | TRBJ2-3 | TRBV5-1 | - | TGCGCCAGCAGGCAGGGACCTAGCACAGATACGCAGTATTTT | CASRQGPSTDTQYF
- | TRBJ2-3 | TRBV5-1 | - | TGCGCCAGCAGCTTCGCCACAGGGTCGGGCACAGATACGCAGTATTTT | CASSFATGSGTDTQYF
- | TRBJ2-1 | TRBV29-1 | - | TGCAGCGTTGAAGCGGGACCGATCTACAATGAGCAGTTCTTC | CSVEAGPIYNEQFF
- | TRBJ1-5 | TRBV7-2 | few | TGTGCCAGCAGCGTCGGACAAGGGTCGGGCAATCAGCCCCAGCATTTT | CASSVGQGSGNQPQHF
- | TRBJ2-7 | TRBV5-6 | - | TGTGCCAGCAGCCTCCGTGGAGTATGGAACGAGCAGTACTTC | CASSLRGVWNEQYF
- | TRBJ1-2 | TRBV19 | few | TGTGCCAGTAGTATGGGACCTAACTATGGCTACACCTTC | CASSMGPNYGYTF
- | TRBJ1-2 | TRBV19 | - | TGTGCCAGTAATCCCCGGGCGGCTAACTATGGCTACACCTTC | CASNPRAANYGYTF
TRBD1 | TRBJ1-6 | TRBV27 | - | TGTGCCAGCAGTTCTACGACAGGGTACCCCTATAATTCACCCCTCCACTTT | CASSSTTGYPYNSPLHF
- | TRBJ2-4 | TRBV29-1 | few | TGCAGCGGAACCCAGGAGGGGCAAAACATTCAGTACTTC | CSGTQEGQNIQYF
- | TRBJ1-2 | TRBV20-1 | - | TGCAGTGCTAGCAAGAGCTATGGCTACACCTTC | CSASKSYGYTF
- | TRBJ1-1 | TRBV6-5 | - | TGTGCCAGCAGCCCAGACCAGGGTTTGGGCACTGAAGCTTTCTTT | CASSPDQGLGTEAFF
- | TRBJ1-1 | TRBV30 | once | TGTGCCTGGAGCGAGGTGGGCACTGAAGCTTTCTTT | CAWSEVGTEAFF
- | TRBJ2-1 | TRBV29-1 | - | TGCAGCGCCCTAAGGACAAGTAGCAATGAGCAGTTCTTC | CSALRTSSNEQFF
- | TRBJ1-2 | TRBV29-1 | - | TGCAGCGTTTGGGCAGCAGTGTATGGCTACACCTTC | CSVWAAVYGYTF
- | TRBJ1-5 | TRBV6-5 | - | TGTGCCAGCAGTTACGCGGGGGCCAATCAGCCCCAGCATTTT | CASSYAGANQPQHF
- | TRBJ1-5 | TRBV30 | - | TGTGCCTGGAGTGTACTTAGCAATCAGCCCCAGCATTTT | CAWSVLSNQPQHF
- | TRBJ2-2 | TRBV5-4 | - | TGTGCCAGCAGCTTGGGACAGTCCGGGGAGCTGTTTTTT | CASSLGQSGELFF
TRBD1 | TRBJ2-5 | TRBV7-9 | few | TGTGCCAGCAGCCCACCACAGGGGGAGACCCAGTACTTC | CASSPPQGETQYF
TRBD1 | TRBJ2-7 | TRBV2 | - | TGTGCCAGCATCCCTCTCGGGACAGGGGGCGGGGAGCAGTACTTC | CASIPLGTGGGEQYF
TRBD1 | TRBJ2-5 | TRBV6-1 | - | TGTGCCAGCAGTGCTTACTCGGGACAGGCGTCGCGAGAGACCCAGTACTTC | CASSAYSGQASRETQYF
TRBD2 | TRBJ2-4 | TRBV7-9 | - | TGTGCCAGCAGCTTAGGTACTAGCGGGGGAGTAGCCAAAAACATTCAGTACTTC | CASSLGTSGGVAKNIQYF
- | TRBJ1-5 | TRBV30 | - | TGTGCCTGGAGTTGGGGTTCCAATCAGCCCCAGCATTTT | CAWSWGSNQPQHF
- | TRBJ1-1 | TRBV29-1 | - | TGCAGCGTTCAGAACACTGAAGCTTTCTTT | CSVQNTEAFF
TRBD1 | TRBJ2-3 | TRBV29-1 | once | TGCAGCGAGGGACAGGGAAAAGATACGCAGTATTTT | CSEGQGKDTQYF
- | TRBJ1-6 | TRBV30 | few | TGTGCCTGGACCGAAGGGGTTGTTAATTCACCCCTCCACTTT | CAWTEGVVNSPLHF
- | TRBJ1-5 | TRBV7-2 | few | TGTGCCAGCAGTCACTCCGTAATGCAGGGGATAGCGGCTCAGCCCCAGCATTTT | CASSHSVMQGIAAQPQHF
TRBD1 | TRBJ1-5 | TRBV23-1 | - | TGCGCCAGCAGCGGGGACAGGGGATATAGCAATCAGCCCCAGCATTTT | CASSGDRGYSNQPQHF
TRBD1 | TRBJ1-5 | TRBV30 | - | TGTGCCTGGGGACAGGGAGGTCAGCCCCAGCATTTT | CAWGQGGQPQHF
- | TRBJ1-2 | TRBV30 | - | TGTGCCTGGAGGATTATTGGGGCGAGCTATGGCTACACCTTC | CAWRIIGASYGYTF
- | TRBJ2-4 | TRBV6-5 | - | TGTGCCAGCAGTCCGCGGACTGTGCCCAAAAACATTCAGTACTTC | CASSPRTVPKNIQYF
- | TRBJ2-7 | TRBV4-3 | - | TGCGCCAGCAGCCAAGATCGGGGGGCAGGGGAGCAGTACTTC | CASSQDRGAGEQYF
- | TRBJ2-7 | TRBV11-3 | - | TGTGCCGGAAAGACGGCCGGGCTTTTCGAGCAGTACTTC | CAGKTAGLFEQYF
TRBD1 | TRBJ2-7 | TRBV4-3 | - | TGCGCCAGCAGCCTCCAACCACCGGGACAGGGCACCTACGAGCAGTACTTC | CASSLQPPGQGTYEQYF
- | TRBJ2-6 | TRBV5-1 | - | TGCGCCAGCAGCTACGCTAAAGGACAGTTCTACTCTGGGGCCAACGTCCTGACTTTC | CASSYAKGQFYSGANVLTF
- | TRBJ2-2 | TRBV30 | - | TGTGCCTGGAGTTCGGACAGACTAGTGATCGGGGAGCTGTTTTTT | CAWSSDRLVIGELFF
TRBD2 | TRBJ2-1 | TRBV2 | - | TGTGCCAGCAGGGCGGCGGACGGCGGGGGGCCGTTATACAATGAGCAGTTCTTC | CASRAADGGGPLYNEQFF
TRBD1 | TRBJ2-7 | TRBV30 | - | TGTGCCTGGAGCCCGGGACAGGGTAACTACGAGCAGTACTTC | CAWSPGQGNYEQYF
TRBD2 | TRBJ2-3 | TRBV5-1 | - | TGCGCCAGCAGCCCTCTAGCGGGAAGCACAGATACGCAGTATTTT | CASSPLAGSTDTQYF